The clone carrying this T cell receptor beta chain was counted at least ten times. The antigen is unknown. This record belongs to a study of human T cells and chemical hapten exposure. Study-level background: Small discrepancies in pooled library volume mainly accounted for the varying TCR yields per sample.

Study results and limitations: Expanded TCRs created a significantly greater count of big CDR3 similarity clusters than controls did.

Sample time point: patch test 2, 6 weeks after DPC sensitization. The treatment denotes: therapeutic diphenylcyclopropenone sensitization with weekly scalp DPC. The germline CDR1 and CDR2 sequences are DFQATT and SNEGSKA (reference sequence). V dropped 1 base and J dropped 6; count of bases not matched to a gene: 7. CDR3 size: 15 residues. TCRdb re-derived calls from the RACE reads in MiXCR, one entry per CDR3 protein. Altogether more than 75,000 distinct CDR3 sequences are present, 9.5% to 13% being singletons, with the ten largest covering roughly 2.5%. Material: whole blood, obtained in connection with sensitization to the hapten diphenylcyclopropenone (DPC). The TCR was taken from a woman aged 25 to 45 with alopecia areata. Some clones in this sample may be carry-over from other donors' samples. The J gene is TRBJ1-4, the V gene TRBV20-1, with TRBD1 matching over 8 bases. The CDR3 region has the DNA TGCAGTGCTAGAGTTGACAGGGGCCGGGATGAAAAACTGTTTTTT. This translates into CSARVDRGRDEKLFF.